This TCR beta chain was identified in a study of identifying expanded T cells in peripheral blood. Clones were read by immunoSEQ multiplex PCR, and TCRdb kept only the in-frame ones, dropping some. The table includes around 120,000 clones, approximately 80% detected once. This CDR3 contains 15 residues. The germline V and J ends were trimmed by 1 base and 4 bases, with 13 bases remaining between them. Germline lookup yields CDR1 LGHNA and CDR2 YSLEER. Overall study findings and caveats: Over approximately two and four weeks, about 17 and 20 clones changed, versus roughly 1.2 between replicates. Roughly two-week clone count variance significantly increased as total template count grew.

During the collection period, no donor immune events like infections were recorded. As regards this clone: No antigen is known for it.

The rearrangement links TRBV4-3 to TRBJ1-2; D is unresolved. The receptor was isolated from a person aged 18 to 75 in good health. Specimen: blood. For the CDR3, the DNA is TGCGCCAGCAGCCAAGGGGAGGGAGTGGGCTATGGCTACACCTTC. Encoded protein: CASSQGEGVGYGYTF.